This TCR beta chain was found in a study of T cells in Graves' hyperthyroidism and ophthalmopathy. This clonotype has ten or more counts. The antigen remains unidentified. Study-level results: Among thyroid clonotypes expanded above 0.001, most also appeared in blood.

Germline CDR1 is SNHLY and CDR2 is FYNNEI. The V and J ends lost 5 bases and 4 bases respectively, with 17 bases between them. The CDR3 loop spans 16 amino acids. TCR beta CDR3 regions were amplified from RNA. With the HTBI primer set, the TCR CDR3 went through a first round of RT-PCR. TCRdb ran MiXCR on the multiplex PCR reads and lists one entry per CDR3 protein. The top ten clones hold 4.3% of a sample with hundreds of thousands of distinct CDR3 sequences, approximately 15% of them seen once. The receptor was isolated from a woman in her forties with Graves' ophthalmopathy. Source material: blood. This rearrangement joins TRBV2 to TRBJ2-2; a weak D match, TRBD2 (6 bases). CDR3 bases: TGTGCCAGCAGTCGTCCTAGCGCTTCAATCACCGGGGAGCTGTTTTTT. Its protein is CASSRPSASITGELFF. The entire variable domain, with the rest obtained from reference TRBV2 and TRBJ2-2, is as follows: EPEVTQTPSHQVTQMGQEVILRCVPISNHLYFYWYRQILGQKVEFLVSFYNNEISEKSEIFDDQFSVERPDGSNFTLKIRSTKLEDSAMYFCASSRPSASITGELFFGEGSRLTVL.